This T cell receptor (beta chain) was captured in a study of Tregs in tolerant kidney transplant recipients. Study conclusions and caveats: Few patients were studied, so findings need validation in larger groups.

The method was immunoSEQ multiplex PCR; TCRdb's version includes in-frame clones alone and lacks a portion of them. Of 55,000 to 80,000 clones in the sample, roughly 98% were seen once. The germline V and J ends were trimmed by 2 bases and 5 bases, with 8 bases remaining between them. Germline-derived CDR1 and CDR2 are SGHAT and FQNNGV. CDR3 length: 13 residues. About this clone: Antigen unknown.

Unstimulated Tregs (CD4+CD25+CD127-) and CD4+CD25- non-Tregs were sorted from PBMCs. This specimen consisted of Tregs from blood, obtained before the transplant. The TCR comes from a human donor who received a combined kidney and bone marrow transplant. The rearrangement uses TRBV11-2 and TRBJ2-3; D not certain. This chain's CDR3 is CASSLIGLDTQYF. CDR3 nucleotides: TGTGCCAGCAGCTTAATCGGGTTAGATACGCAGTATTTT.